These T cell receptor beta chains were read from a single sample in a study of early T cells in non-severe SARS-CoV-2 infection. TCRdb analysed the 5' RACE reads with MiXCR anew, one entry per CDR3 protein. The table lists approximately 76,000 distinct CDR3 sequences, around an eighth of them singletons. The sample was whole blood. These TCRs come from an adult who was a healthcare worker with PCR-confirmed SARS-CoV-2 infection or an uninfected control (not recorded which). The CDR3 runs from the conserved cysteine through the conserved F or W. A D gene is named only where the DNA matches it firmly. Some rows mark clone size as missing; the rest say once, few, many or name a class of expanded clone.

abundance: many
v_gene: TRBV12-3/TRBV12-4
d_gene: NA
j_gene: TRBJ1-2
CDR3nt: TGTGCCAGCTCAGGAGGGAGCTATGGCTACACCTTC
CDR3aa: CASSGGSYGYTF

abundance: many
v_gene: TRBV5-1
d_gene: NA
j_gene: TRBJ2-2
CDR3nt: TGCGCCAGCAGCTTAAGCTTGCGGACTTCGAACACCGGGGAGCTGTTTTTT
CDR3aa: CASSLSLRTSNTGELFF

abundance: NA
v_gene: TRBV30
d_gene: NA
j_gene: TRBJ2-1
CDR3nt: TGTGCCTGGAGTAGCGCACCGGGGTACAATGAGCAGTTCTTC
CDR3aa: CAWSSAPGYNEQFF

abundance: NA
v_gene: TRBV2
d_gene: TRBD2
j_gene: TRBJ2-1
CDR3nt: TGTGCCAGCAGTGGAGAGAGTTTTCAGCGGGGGGTAAGGTTCTTC
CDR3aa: CASSGESFQRGVRFF

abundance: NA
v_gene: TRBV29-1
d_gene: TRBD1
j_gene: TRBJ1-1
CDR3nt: TGCAGCGAGGGGGCCTATGAAGCTTTCTTT
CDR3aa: CSEGAYEAFF

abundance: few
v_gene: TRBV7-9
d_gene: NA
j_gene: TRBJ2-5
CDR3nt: TGTGCCAGCAGCTTGCTGCAAGAGACCCAGTACTTC
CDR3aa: CASSLLQETQYF

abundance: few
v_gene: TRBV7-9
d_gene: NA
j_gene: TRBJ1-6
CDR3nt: TGTGCCAGCAGCTTACGACGGGACGGTTCACCCCTCCACTTT
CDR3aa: CASSLRRDGSPLHF

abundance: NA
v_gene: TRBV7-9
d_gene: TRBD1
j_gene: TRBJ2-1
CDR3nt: TGTGCCAGCAGCTCGGGACAGGCGACTTACAATGAGCAGTTCTTC
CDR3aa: CASSSGQATYNEQFF

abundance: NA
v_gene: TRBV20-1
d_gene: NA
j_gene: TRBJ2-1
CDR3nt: TGCAGTGCTAGAGATCCCAAGGGAGAACGGTACAATGAGCAGTTCTTC
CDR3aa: CSARDPKGERYNEQFF

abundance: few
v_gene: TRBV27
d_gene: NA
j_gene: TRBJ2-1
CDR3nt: TGTGCCAGCAGTTTCCCGCCGGGTTATGAGCAGTTCTTC
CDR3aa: CASSFPPGYEQFF

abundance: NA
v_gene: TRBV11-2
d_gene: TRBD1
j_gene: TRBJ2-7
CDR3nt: TGTGCCAGCAGCCCGTGGGACAGCTACGAGCAGTACTTC
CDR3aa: CASSPWDSYEQYF

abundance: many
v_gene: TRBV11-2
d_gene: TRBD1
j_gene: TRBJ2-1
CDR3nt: TGTGCCAGCAGACCCGCTCCGGGACAGGGCATCGATGAGCAGTTCTTC
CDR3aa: CASRPAPGQGIDEQFF